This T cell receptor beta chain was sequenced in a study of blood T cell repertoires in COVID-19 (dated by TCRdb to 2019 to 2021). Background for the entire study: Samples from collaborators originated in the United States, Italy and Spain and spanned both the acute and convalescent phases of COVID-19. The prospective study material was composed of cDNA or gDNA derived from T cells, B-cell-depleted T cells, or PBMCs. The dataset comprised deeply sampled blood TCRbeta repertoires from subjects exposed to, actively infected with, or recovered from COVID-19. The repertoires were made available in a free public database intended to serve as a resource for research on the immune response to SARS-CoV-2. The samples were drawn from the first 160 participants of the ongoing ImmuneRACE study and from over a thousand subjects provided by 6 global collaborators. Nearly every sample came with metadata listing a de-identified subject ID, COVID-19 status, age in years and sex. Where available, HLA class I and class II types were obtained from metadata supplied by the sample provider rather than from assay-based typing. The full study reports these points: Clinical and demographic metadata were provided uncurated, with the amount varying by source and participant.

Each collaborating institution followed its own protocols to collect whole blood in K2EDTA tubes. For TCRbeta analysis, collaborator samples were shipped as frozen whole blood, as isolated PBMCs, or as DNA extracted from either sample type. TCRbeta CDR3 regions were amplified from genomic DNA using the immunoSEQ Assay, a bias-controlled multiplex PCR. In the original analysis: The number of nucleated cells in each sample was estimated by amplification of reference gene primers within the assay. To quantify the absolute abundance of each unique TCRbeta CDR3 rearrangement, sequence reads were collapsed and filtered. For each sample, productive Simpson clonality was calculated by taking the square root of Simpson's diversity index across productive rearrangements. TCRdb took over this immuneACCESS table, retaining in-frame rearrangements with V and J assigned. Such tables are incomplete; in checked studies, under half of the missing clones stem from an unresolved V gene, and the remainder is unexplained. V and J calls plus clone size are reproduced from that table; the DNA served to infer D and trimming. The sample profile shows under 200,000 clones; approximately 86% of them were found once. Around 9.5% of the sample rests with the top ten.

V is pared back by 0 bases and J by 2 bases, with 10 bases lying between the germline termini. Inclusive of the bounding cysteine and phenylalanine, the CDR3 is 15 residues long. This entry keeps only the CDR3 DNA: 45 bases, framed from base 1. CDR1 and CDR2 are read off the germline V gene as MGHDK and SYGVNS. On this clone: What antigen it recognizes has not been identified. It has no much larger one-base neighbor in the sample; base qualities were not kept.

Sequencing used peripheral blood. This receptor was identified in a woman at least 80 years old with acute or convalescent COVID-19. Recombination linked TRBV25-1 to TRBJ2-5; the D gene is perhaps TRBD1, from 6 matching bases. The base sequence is TGTGCCAGCAGTGAATACGGACAGAAACAAGAGACCCAGTACTTC. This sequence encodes CASSEYGQKQETQYF.